This T cell receptor (beta chain) is drawn from a study of blood T cell repertoires in COVID-19. Assignment of participants to cohorts was predicated upon participant-reported clinical history. TCRdb's copy holds only in-frame clones and misses some; the assay was immunoSEQ multiplex PCR. The sample lists hundreds of thousands of clones, roughly nine tenths seen once, with under 2% in the top ten. CDR3 length: 15 amino acids. With 6 bases clipped from V and 6 bases from J, the junction kept 8 bases outside the gene matches. The germline V gene has CDR1 MNHEY and CDR2 SMNVEV (reference sequence). The rearrangement links TRBV27 to TRBJ2-1; 10 bases line up with TRBD1. Specimen: PBMCs or T cells enriched from blood (not recorded which). The TCR originated in a woman in her late teens or twenties with acute COVID-19. The DNA of the CDR3 is TGTGCCAGCAGACCAAGCCGGGACAGGGGCAATGAGCAGTTCTTC. Protein sequence: CASRPSRDRGNEQFF.